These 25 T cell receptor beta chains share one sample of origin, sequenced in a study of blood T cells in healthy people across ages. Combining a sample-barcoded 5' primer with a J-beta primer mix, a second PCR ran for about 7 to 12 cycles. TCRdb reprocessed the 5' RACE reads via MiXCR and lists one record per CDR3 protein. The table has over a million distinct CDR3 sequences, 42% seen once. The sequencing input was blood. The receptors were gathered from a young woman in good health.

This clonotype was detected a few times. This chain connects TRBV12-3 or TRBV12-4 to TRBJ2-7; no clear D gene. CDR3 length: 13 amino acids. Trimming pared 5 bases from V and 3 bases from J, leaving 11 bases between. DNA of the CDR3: TGTGCCAGCAGTCCCCGCCCTCTCTACGAGCAGTACTTC. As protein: CASSPRPLYEQYF.

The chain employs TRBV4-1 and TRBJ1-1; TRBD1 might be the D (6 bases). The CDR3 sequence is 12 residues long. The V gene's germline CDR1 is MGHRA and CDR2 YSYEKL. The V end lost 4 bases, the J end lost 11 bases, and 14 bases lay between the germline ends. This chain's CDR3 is CASSPGTGAAFF. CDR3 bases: TGCGCCAGCAGCCCCGGAACGGGGGCTGCTTTCTTT.

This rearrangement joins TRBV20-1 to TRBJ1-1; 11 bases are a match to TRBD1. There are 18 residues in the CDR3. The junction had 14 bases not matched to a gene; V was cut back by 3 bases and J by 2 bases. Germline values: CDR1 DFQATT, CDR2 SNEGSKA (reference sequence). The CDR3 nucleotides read TGCAGTGCTAGGGGACAGGGGGTCGGGGGGCCGATCAACACTGAAGCTTTCTTT. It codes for CSARGQGVGGPINTEAFF.

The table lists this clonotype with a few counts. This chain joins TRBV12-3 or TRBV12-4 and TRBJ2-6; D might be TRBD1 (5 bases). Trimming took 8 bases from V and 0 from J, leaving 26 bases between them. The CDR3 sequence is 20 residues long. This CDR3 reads CASSSSGLSLSDSGANVLTF. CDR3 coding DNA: TGTGCCAGCTCTTCGTCAGGGTTAAGTCTATCCGACTCTGGGGCCAACGTCCTGACTTTC.

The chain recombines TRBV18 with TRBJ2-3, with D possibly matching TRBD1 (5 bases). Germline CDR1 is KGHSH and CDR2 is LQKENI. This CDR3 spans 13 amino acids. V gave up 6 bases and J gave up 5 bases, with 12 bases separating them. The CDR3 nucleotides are TGTGCCAGCTCCGAAAGCCAGGGAGATACGCAGTATTTT. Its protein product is CASSESQGDTQYF.

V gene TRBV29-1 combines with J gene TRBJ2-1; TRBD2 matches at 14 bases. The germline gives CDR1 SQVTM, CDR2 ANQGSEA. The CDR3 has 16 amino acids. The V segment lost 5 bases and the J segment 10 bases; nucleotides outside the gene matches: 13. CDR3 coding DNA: TGCAGCGTTTCGTCCCCCGGGACTAGCGGGAGTGGGGAGCAGTTCTTC. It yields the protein CSVSSPGTSGSGEQFF.

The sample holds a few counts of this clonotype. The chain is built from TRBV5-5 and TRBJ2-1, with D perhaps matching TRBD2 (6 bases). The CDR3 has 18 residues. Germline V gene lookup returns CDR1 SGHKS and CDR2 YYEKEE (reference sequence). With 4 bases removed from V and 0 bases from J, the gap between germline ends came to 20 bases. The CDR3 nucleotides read TGTGCCAGCAGCCCCCAACCGGGACTCCTTAGCTCCTACAATGAGCAGTTCTTC. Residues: CASSPQPGLLSSYNEQFF.

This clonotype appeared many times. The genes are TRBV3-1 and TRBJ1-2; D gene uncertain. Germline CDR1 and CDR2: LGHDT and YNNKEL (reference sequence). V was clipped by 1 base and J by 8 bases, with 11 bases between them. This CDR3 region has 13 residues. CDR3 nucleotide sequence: TGTGCCAGCAGCCAAGGGGAGATAACGGGCTACACCTTC. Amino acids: CASSQGEITGYTF.

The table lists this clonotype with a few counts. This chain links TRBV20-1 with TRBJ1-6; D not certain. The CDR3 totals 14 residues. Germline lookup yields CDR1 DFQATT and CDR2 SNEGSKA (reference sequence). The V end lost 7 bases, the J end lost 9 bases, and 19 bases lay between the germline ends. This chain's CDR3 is CSGVSWDRGSPLHF. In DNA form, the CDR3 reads TGCAGTGGGGTCTCCTGGGATCGAGGTTCACCCCTCCACTTT.

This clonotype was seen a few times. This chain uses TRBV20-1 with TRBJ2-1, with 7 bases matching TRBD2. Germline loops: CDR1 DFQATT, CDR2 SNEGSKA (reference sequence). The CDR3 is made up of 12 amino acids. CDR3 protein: CSDGLVQNEQFF. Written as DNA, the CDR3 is TGCAGCGACGGACTAGTTCAGAATGAGCAGTTCTTC.

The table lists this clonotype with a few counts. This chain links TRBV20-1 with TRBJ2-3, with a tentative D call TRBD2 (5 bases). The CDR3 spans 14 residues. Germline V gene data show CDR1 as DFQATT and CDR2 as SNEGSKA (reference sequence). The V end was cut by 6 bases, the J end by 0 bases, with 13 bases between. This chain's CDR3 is CSAPEGGSTDTQYF. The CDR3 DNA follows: TGCAGTGCCCCGGAAGGCGGGAGCACAGATACGCAGTATTTT.

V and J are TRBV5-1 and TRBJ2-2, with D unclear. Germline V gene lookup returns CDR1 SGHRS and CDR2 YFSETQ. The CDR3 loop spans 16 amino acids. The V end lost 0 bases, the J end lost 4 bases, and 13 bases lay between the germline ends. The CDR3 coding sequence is TGCGCCAGCAGCTTGGCCGGGCAGGTCCGCACCGGGGAGCTGTTTTTT. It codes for CASSLAGQVRTGELFF.

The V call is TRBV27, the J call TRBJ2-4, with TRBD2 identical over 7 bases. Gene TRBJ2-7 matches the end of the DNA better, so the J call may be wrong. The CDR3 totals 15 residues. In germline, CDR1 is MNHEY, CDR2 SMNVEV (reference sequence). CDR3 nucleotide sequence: TGTGCCACCAAACCGGAGCGGGGTGGGAGGAACGAGCAGTACTTC. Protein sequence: CATKPERGGRNEQYF.

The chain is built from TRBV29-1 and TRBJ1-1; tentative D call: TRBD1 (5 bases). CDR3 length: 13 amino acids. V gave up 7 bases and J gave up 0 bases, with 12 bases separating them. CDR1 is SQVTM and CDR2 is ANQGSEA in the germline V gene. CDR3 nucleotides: TGCAGCGGACGGGCGGGGGTGAACACTGAAGCTTTCTTT. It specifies CSGRAGVNTEAFF.

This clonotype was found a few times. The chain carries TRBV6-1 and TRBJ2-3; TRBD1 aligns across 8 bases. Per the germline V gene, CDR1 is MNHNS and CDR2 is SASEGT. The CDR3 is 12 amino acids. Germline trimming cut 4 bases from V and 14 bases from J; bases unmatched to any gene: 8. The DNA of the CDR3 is TGTGCCAGCAGTGGACCCCGGGACAGGAGGTATTTT. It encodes CASSGPRDRRYF.

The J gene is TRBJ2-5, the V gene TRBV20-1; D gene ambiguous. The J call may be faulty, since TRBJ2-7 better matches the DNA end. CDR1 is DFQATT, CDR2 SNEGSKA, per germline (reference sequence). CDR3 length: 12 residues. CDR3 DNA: TGCAGTGCCAGGCTGGATTCCTACGAGCAGTACTTC. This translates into CSARLDSYEQYF.

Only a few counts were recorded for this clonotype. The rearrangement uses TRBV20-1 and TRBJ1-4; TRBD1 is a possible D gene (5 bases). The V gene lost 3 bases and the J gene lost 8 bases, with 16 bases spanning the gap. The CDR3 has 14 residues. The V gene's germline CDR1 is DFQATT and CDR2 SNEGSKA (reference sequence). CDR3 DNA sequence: TGCAGTGCTAGTTCCGGCGGGGGTCGGGAAAAACTGTTTTTT. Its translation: CSASSGGGREKLFF.

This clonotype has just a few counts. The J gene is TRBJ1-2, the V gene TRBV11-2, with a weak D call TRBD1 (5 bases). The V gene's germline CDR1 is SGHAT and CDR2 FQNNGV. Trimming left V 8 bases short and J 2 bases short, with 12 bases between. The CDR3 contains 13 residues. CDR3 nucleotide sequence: TGTGCCAGCGGACGGGGGACGAACTATGGCTACACCTTC. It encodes CASGRGTNYGYTF.

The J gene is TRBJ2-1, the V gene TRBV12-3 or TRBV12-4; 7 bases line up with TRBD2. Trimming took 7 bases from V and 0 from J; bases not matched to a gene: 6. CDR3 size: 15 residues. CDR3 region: CASTAGDPSYNEQFF. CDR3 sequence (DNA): TGTGCCAGCACCGCGGGGGACCCCTCCTACAATGAGCAGTTCTTC.

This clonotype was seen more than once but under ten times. This CDR3 reads CASSLAGTSVGNEQFF. The CDR3 DNA is TGTGCCAGCAGCTTAGCCGGGACTAGCGTGGGGAATGAGCAGTTCTTC. The chain is built from TRBV11-3 and TRBJ2-1; 10 positions agree with TRBD2. Germline CDR1 reads SGHNT; CDR2 reads YENEEA. This CDR3 is built from 16 residues. The V gene end was trimmed by 1 base and the J gene end by 7 bases; junction bases not matched to a gene: 7. Full variable domain (outside the CDR3, taken from reference TRBV11-3 and TRBJ2-1): EAGVVQSPRYKIIEKKQPVAFWCNPISGHNTLYWYLQNLGQGPELLIRYENEEAVDDSQLPKDRFSAERLKGVDSTLKIQPAELGDSAVYLCASSLAGTSVGNEQFFGPGTRLTVL.

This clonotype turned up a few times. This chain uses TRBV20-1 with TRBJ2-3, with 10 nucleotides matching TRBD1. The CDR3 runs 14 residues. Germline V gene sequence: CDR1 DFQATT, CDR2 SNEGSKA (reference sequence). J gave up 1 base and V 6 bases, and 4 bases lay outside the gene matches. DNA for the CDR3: TGCAGTGCGGAGGACAGGGGGGGCACAGATACGCAGTATTTT. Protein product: CSAEDRGGTDTQYF.

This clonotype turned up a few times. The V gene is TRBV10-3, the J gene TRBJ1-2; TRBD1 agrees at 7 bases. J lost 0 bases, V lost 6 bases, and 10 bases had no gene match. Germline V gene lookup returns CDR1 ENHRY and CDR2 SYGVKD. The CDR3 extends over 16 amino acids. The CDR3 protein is CAIREGQLLPNYGYTF. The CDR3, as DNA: TGTGCCATCAGAGAGGGACAGCTACTGCCTAACTATGGCTACACCTTC.

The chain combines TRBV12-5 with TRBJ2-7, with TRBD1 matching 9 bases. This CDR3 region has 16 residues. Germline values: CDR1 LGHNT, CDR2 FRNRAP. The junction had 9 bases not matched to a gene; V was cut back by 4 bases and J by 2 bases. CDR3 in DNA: TGTGCTAGTGGTTCGACGGACAGGGGCTACCCCTACGAGCAGTACTTC. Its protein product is CASGSTDRGYPYEQYF.

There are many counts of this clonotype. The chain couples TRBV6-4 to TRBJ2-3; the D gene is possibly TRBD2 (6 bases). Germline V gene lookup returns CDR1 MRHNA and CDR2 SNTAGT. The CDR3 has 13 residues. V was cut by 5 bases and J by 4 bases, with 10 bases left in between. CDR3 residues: CASSIGEADTQYF. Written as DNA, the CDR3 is TGTGCCAGCAGTATAGGGGAGGCAGATACGCAGTATTTT.

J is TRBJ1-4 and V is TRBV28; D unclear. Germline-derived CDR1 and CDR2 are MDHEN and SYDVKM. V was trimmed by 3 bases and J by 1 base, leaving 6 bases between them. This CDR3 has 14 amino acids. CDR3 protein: CASSFWGTNEKLFF. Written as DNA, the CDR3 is TGTGCCAGCAGTTTTTGGGGAACTAATGAAAAACTGTTTTTT.